The clone carrying this T cell receptor (beta chain) appeared many times. Its antigen is still unknown. The V gene end was trimmed by 7 bases and the J gene end by 4 bases; junction bases not matched to a gene: 11. This CDR3 has 15 amino acids. In germline, CDR1 is MDHEN, CDR2 SYDVKM. The source of the sample is a study of T cells in Graves' hyperthyroidism and ophthalmopathy. Looking at the study overall: Staff took peripheral blood when the initial diagnosis was made, before any treatment began. Study-level points and caveats: By a 13 V-J model, ophthalmopathy was set apart from stable hyperthyroidism.

Template material for amplifying TCR beta CDR3 regions consisted of RNA transcripts. TCR CDR3 regions were first amplified by RT-PCR with HTBI primers. In TCRdb, the multiplex PCR reads were re-called with MiXCR into one record per CDR3 protein. The sample contains about 270,000 distinct CDR3 sequences, approximately 25% of which appear only once. The source is a woman in her thirties or forties with Graves' ophthalmopathy. The chain couples TRBV28 to TRBJ2-7; 9 nucleotides line up with TRBD1. Sequencing was carried out using blood. The CDR3 DNA is TGTGCCAGCACCCCGTTTGGACAGGGGAATTACGAGCAGTACTTC. This gives the protein CASTPFGQGNYEQYF.